Shown below are 11 T cell receptor beta chains from a single sample sequenced in a study of blood T cell repertoires in COVID-19. Using immunoSEQ multiplex PCR, the repertoire was profiled, and TCRdb retains in-frame clones only, with some absent. The sample holds about 220,000 clones, over 80% seen once. The sequencing input was PBMCs or T cells enriched from blood (not recorded which). These receptors all stem from a young woman with acute COVID-19.

The chain joins TRBV9 to TRBJ2-1; perhaps TRBD1 as D (6 bases). The CDR3 is made up of 15 amino acids. Trimming took off 0 bases at V and 8 bases at J, with 15 bases between the two ends. Germline V lookup: CDR1 SGDLS, CDR2 YYNGEE. The DNA for the CDR3 is TGTGCCAGCAGCGTAGCGGGACACCCTTGGGATGAGCAGTTCTTC. It yields the protein CASSVAGHPWDEQFF.

The chain combines TRBV7-9 with TRBJ1-2; D uncertain. CDR1 is SEHNR, CDR2 FQNEAQ, per germline (reference sequence). Trimming left V 3 bases short and J 2 bases short, with 7 bases between. The CDR3 is 13 amino acids. The CDR3 nucleotides read TGTGCCAGCAGCTTTGAACAGAACTATGGCTACACCTTC. The encoded protein is CASSFEQNYGYTF. Combining the CDR3 with reference TRBV7-9 and TRBJ1-2 gives the whole variable domain DTGVSQNPRHKITKRGQNVTFRCDPISEHNRLYWYRQTLGQGPEFLTYFQNEAQLEKSRLLSDRFSAERPKGSFSTLEIQRTEQGDSAMYLCASSFEQNYGYTFGSGTRLTVV.

This clone was detected a few times. The chain is built from TRBV3-1 (or the pseudogene TRBV3-2) and TRBJ1-1; maybe TRBD1 (5 bases). The germline V gene has CDR1 LGHDT and CDR2 YNNKEL (reference sequence). This CDR3 comprises 15 residues. V was shortened by 1 base and J by 8 bases, with 17 bases between the two germline ends. The CDR3 sequence is CASSQVAGRWTEAFF. The CDR3 DNA follows: TGTGCCAGCAGCCAAGTCGCGGGGCGGTGGACCGAAGCTTTCTTT.

This clone came up once. The chain joins TRBV15 to TRBJ1-5; a possible D gene is TRBD1 (5 bases). The ends were cut back, 0 bases at V and 1 base at J, with 10 bases in the middle. Germline CDR1 is LNHNV and CDR2 is YYDKDF (reference sequence). The CDR3 contains 16 residues. The CDR3, as DNA: TGTGCCACCAGCAGAGATCTGGGGGGGAGCAATCAGCCCCAGCATTTT. Amino acids: CATSRDLGGSNQPQHF.

The J gene is TRBJ1-5, the V gene TRBV18, with 7 bases matching TRBD1. The junction had 13 bases not matched to a gene; V was cut back by 3 bases and J by 2 bases. Germline values: CDR1 KGHSH, CDR2 LQKENI. CDR3 length: 18 residues. This CDR3 reads CASSPFGRQGEGNQPQHF. As DNA, the CDR3 is TGTGCCAGCTCACCGTTCGGCAGACAGGGAGAAGGCAATCAGCCCCAGCATTTT.

V usage is TRBV18 and J usage is TRBJ1-5; TRBD1 aligns across 9 bases. The CDR3 covers 16 residues. Trimming at V came to 2 bases and at J to 4 bases, leaving 6 bases not matched to a gene. CDR1 is KGHSH, CDR2 LQKENI, per germline. The DNA of the CDR3 is TGTGCCAGCTCACCATCGGGACAGGGAGAGAATCAGCCCCAGCATTTT. Translation gives CASSPSGQGENQPQHF.

The chain couples TRBV12-5 to TRBJ2-7, with D possibly being TRBD1 (6 bases). This CDR3 comprises 15 residues. The V and J ends lost 0 bases and 2 bases respectively, with 11 bases between them. From germline, CDR1 is LGHNT and CDR2 FRNRAP. The CDR3 sequence is CASGLVWDTAYEQYF. CDR3 bases: TGTGCTAGTGGTTTGGTCTGGGACACCGCCTACGAGCAGTACTTC.

The rearrangement uses TRBV7-6 and TRBJ2-3; a possible D gene is TRBD2 (5 bases). The CDR3 runs 13 residues. V lost 6 bases to trimming and J lost 1 base, with 8 bases between them. Germline assignment: CDR1 SGHVS and CDR2 FNYEAQ. CDR3 loop: CASSSARTDTQYF. In nucleotides, the CDR3 is TGTGCCAGCAGTAGCGCTCGCACAGATACGCAGTATTTT.

V is TRBV10-1 and J is TRBJ2-2, with TRBD1 identical over 8 bases. The CDR3 sequence is 16 residues long. Germline V CDR1 and CDR2: WNHNN, SYGVQD (reference sequence). The trim removed 8 bases at V and 2 bases at J, leaving 10 bases unmatched. The chain's CDR3 is CASSPTGDGNTGELFF. Written as DNA, the CDR3 is TGCGCCAGCTCCCCGACAGGGGACGGAAACACCGGGGAGCTGTTTTTT.

This clone was found many times. This chain joins TRBV3-1 (or the pseudogene TRBV3-2) and TRBJ1-1; 8 bases agree with TRBD1. The CDR3 is 16 residues long. After removal of 4 bases from V and 2 bases from J, the junction contained 9 bases not matched to a gene. Germline V gene sequence: CDR1 LGHDT, CDR2 YNNKEL (reference sequence). The CDR3 loop reads CASSLFGQGGNTEAFF. The CDR3, as DNA: TGTGCCAGCAGCCTCTTTGGACAGGGAGGAAACACTGAAGCTTTCTTT.

V is TRBV20-1 and J is TRBJ1-5; TRBD1 might be the D (5 bases). Trimming removed 3 bases at V and 1 base at J, with 16 bases between. CDR1 is DFQATT and CDR2 is SNEGSKA in the germline V gene (reference sequence). There are 16 residues in the CDR3. The CDR3 DNA follows: TGCAGTGCTAGTGGGACTAGGGGCGGGAGCAATCAGCCCCAGCATTTT. Protein product: CSASGTRGGSNQPQHF.